What follows describes a single T cell receptor (beta chain). As yet, its antigen is unknown. The data were taken from a study of blood T cells in healthy people across ages. Study as a whole: Template-switching capture recovered about one barcoded beta molecule per two T cells. Whole-study results and caveats: Per million T cells, TCR beta diversity dropped about linearly as age rose.

Primed by a sample-barcoded 5' primer and a J-beta primer mix, a second PCR proceeded for 7 to 11 cycles. MiXCR was run by TCRdb on the 5' RACE reads, yielding one entry per CDR3 protein. The sample holds around 1,600,000 distinct CDR3 sequences, roughly 43% seen once. Germline trimming cut 5 bases from V and 3 bases from J; bases unmatched to any gene: 10. The germline gives CDR1 LGHNT, CDR2 FRNRAP. This CDR3 is built from 19 residues. The donors, healthy Caucasians from Russia, were aged 6 to 90. Specimen: blood. The clonotype originates from a woman younger than 30 in good health. The J gene is TRBJ2-2, the V gene TRBV12-5; 15 bases are shared with TRBD2. For the CDR3, the DNA is TGTGCTAGTGGTAAATCCGGACTAGCGGGGGGGCCGCACACCGGGGAGCTGTTTTTT. Amino acids: CASGKSGLAGGPHTGELFF.